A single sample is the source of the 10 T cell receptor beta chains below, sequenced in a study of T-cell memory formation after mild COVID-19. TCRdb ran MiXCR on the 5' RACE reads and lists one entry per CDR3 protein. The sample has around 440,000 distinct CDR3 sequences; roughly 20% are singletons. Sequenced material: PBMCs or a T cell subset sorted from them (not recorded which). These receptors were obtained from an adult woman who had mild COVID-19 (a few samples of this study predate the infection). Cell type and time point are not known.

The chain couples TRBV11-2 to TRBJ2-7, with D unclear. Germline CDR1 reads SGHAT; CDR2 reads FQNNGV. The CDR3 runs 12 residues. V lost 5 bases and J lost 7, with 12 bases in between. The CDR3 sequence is CASSRTMGEQYF. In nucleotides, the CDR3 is TGTGCCAGCAGCCGCACTATGGGGGAGCAGTACTTC. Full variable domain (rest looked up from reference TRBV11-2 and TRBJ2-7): EAGVAQSPRYKIIEKRQSVAFWCNPISGHATLYWYQQILGQGPKLLIQFQNNGVVDDSQLPKDRFSAERLKGVDSTLKIQPAKLEDSAVYLCASSRTMGEQYFGPGTRLTVT.

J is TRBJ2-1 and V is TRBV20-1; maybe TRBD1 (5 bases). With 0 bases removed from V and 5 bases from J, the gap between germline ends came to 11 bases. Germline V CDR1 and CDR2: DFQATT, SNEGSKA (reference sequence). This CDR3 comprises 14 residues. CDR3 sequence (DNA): TGCAGTGCTAGAGAAGGGGTATCCGACAATGAGCAGTTCTTC. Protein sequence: CSAREGVSDNEQFF.

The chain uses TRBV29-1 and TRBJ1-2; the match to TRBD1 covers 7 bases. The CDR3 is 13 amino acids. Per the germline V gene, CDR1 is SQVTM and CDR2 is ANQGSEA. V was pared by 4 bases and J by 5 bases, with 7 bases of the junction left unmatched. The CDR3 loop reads CSVVKGADYGYTF. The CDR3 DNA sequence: TGCAGCGTTGTGAAGGGGGCCGATTATGGCTACACCTTC.

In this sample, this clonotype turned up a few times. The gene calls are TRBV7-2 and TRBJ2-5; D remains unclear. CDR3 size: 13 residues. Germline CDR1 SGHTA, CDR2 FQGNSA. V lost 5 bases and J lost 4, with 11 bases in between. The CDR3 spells CASSRYLAETQYF. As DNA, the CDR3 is TGTGCCAGCAGCCGATATCTGGCAGAGACCCAGTACTTC. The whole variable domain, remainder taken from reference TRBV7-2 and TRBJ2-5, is GAGVSQSPSNKVTEKGKDVELRCDPISGHTALYWYRQSLGQGLEFLIYFQGNSAPDKSGLPSDRFSAERTGGSVSTLTIQRTQQEDSAVYLCASSRYLAETQYFGPGTRLLVL.

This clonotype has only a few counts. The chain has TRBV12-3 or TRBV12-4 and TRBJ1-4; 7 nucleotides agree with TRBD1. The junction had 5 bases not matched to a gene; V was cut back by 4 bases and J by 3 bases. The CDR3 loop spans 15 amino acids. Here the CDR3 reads CASSSTGLANEKLFF. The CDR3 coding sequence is TGTGCCAGCAGTTCGACAGGGTTGGCTAATGAAAAACTGTTTTTT.

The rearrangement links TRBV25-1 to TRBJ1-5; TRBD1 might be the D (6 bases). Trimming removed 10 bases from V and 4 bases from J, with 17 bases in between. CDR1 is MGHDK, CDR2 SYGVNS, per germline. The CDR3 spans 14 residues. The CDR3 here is CANPRADRNQPQHF. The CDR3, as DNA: TGTGCCAACCCGCGGGCGGACAGAAATCAGCCCCAGCATTTT.

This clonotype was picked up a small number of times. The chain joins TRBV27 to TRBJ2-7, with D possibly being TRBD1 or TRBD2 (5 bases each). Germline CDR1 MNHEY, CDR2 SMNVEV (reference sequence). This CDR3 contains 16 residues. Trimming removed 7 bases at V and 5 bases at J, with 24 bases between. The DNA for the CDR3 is TGTGCCAGCACCCAGGGAACAGCGGTCCTCAGAAACGAGCAGTACTTC. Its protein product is CASTQGTAVLRNEQYF.

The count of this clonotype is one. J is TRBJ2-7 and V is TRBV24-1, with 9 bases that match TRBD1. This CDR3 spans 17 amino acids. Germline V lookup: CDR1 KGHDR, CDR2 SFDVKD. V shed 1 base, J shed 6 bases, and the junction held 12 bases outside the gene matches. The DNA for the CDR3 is TGTGCCACCAGTGATTTCTCCTCCGGGACAGGGAGTGGCGAGCAGTACTTC. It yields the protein CATSDFSSGTGSGEQYF.

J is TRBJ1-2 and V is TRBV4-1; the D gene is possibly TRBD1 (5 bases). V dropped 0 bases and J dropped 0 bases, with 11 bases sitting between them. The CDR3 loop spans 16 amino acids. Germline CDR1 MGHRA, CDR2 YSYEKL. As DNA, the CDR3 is TGCGCCAGCAGCCAAGATTGGGGCAGATCTAACTATGGCTACACCTTC. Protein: CASSQDWGRSNYGYTF.

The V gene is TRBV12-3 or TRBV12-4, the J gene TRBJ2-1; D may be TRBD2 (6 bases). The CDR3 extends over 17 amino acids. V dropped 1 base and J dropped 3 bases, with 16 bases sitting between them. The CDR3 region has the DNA TGTGCCAGCAGTTTAGGTTGGCGGGGTGCGGTCTACAATGAGCAGTTCTTC. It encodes CASSLGWRGAVYNEQFF.